Below are 8 T cell receptor beta chains sequenced from a single sample in a study of blood T cell repertoires in COVID-19. Data came from immunoSEQ multiplex PCR; TCRdb stores just in-frame clones and leaves some out. The sample lists about 360,000 clones; 75% to 90% were seen once. The sample consisted of peripheral blood. Receptors were obtained from an older woman with COVID-19, enrolled during active disease.

This clone occurred a few times. V gene TRBV5-1 combines with J gene TRBJ1-2, with D possibly being TRBD1 (5 bases). The germline V and J ends were trimmed by 0 bases and 4 bases, with 10 bases remaining between them. Germline assignment: CDR1 SGHRS and CDR2 YFSETQ. This CDR3 contains 14 residues. CDR3 bases: TGCGCCAGCAGCTTGGCTGACAGCCCCTATGGCTACACCTTC. Translated: CASSLADSPYGYTF.

The chain has TRBV18 and TRBJ1-6; 7 positions match TRBD1. The CDR3 is 15 amino acids. The J segment lost 7 bases and the V segment lost 3 bases, leaving 6 bases of the junction unmatched. Germline V CDR1 and CDR2: KGHSH, LQKENI. The CDR3 protein is CASSPEQGLNSPLHF. DNA for the CDR3: TGTGCCAGCTCACCGGAACAGGGGTTGAATTCACCCCTCCACTTT.

The CDR3 region is CASSQTDYEQYF. DNA of the CDR3: TGTGCCAGCAGCCAAACAGACTACGAGCAGTACTTC. The chain couples TRBV3-1 (or the pseudogene TRBV3-2) to TRBJ2-7, with D hard to call. The CDR3 consists of 12 residues. Trimming cost V 2 bases and J 3 bases, with 5 bases left between them. CDR1 LGHDT and CDR2 YNNKEL come from the germline V gene (reference sequence).

The rearrangement uses TRBV27 and TRBJ1-5; TRBD1 agrees at 10 bases. Germline V CDR1 and CDR2: MNHEY, SMNVEV (reference sequence). V was clipped by 5 bases and J by 7 bases; unmatched bases: 14. This CDR3 contains 17 residues. Here the CDR3 DNA reads TGTGCCAGCAGTAACCGACAGGGGGCAGAGGCTAACCAGCCCCAGCATTTT. Encoded protein: CASSNRQGAEANQPQHF.

The chain couples TRBV30 to TRBJ1-1, with D possibly being TRBD1 (5 bases). CDR1 and CDR2 from the germline V gene are GTSNPN and SVGIG (reference sequence). Trimming stripped 1 base from V and 11 bases from J, with 14 bases between. The CDR3 sequence is 12 residues long. As DNA, the CDR3 is TGTGCCTGGAGTGCAGGGCCCGCAGGGGCTTTCTTT. It yields the protein CAWSAGPAGAFF.

The rearrangement links TRBV7-9 to TRBJ2-1; 7 nucleotides match TRBD2. Trimming removed 4 bases from V and 0 bases from J; junction bases left unmatched: 9. The CDR3 runs to 17 residues. The V gene's germline CDR1 is SEHNR and CDR2 FQNEAQ (reference sequence). The CDR3 DNA reads as TGTGCCAGCAGCTCGACTAGCTCTCGAAGCTCCTACAATGAGCAGTTCTTC. It is translated as CASSSTSSRSSYNEQFF.

This clone was detected ten times or more. This chain links TRBV6-5 with TRBJ1-1; possibly TRBD1 for D (5 bases). Per germline, CDR1 MNHEY and CDR2 SVGAGI. This CDR3 has 13 residues. Trimming removed 8 bases at V and 0 bases at J, with 10 bases between. CDR3 region: CASHRRMNTEAFF. The CDR3 DNA reads TGTGCCAGCCACAGGAGAATGAACACTGAAGCTTTCTTT.

The rearrangement uses TRBV11-2 and TRBJ2-1; no reliable D call. Germline values: CDR1 SGHAT, CDR2 FQNNGV. The CDR3 extends over 13 amino acids. Trimming left V 3 bases short and J 10 bases short, with 13 bases between. The DNA of the CDR3 is TGTGCCAGCAGCTTTACAGAATTCGTAGAGCAGTTCTTC. Translating gives CASSFTEFVEQFF.